The clone carrying this T cell receptor beta chain has only a few counts. Its cognate antigen is unknown. Amplified TCR beta CDR3 regions derived from RNA transcripts. A first-round RT-PCR of the TCR CDR3 used the HTBI primer set. TCRdb processed the multiplex PCR reads anew with MiXCR; each CDR3 protein has one entry. The repertoire holds 650,000 to 850,000 distinct CDR3 sequences, with around 19% as singletons. The V and J ends lost 3 bases and 7 bases respectively, with 10 bases between them. This CDR3 is 13 amino acids long. Germline loops: CDR1 MNHEY, CDR2 SMNVEV (reference sequence). About 9.4 ml fresh peripheral blood yielded the PBMCs. The data originate from a study of T cells in Graves' hyperthyroidism and ophthalmopathy. For the study at large: Before any treatment, at initial diagnosis, peripheral blood was collected.

Study-level results: Blood shared most expanded thyroid clonotypes above 0.001.

The sequenced sample was blood. J is TRBJ2-1 and V is TRBV27; the D is unclear. The clonotype comes from a woman in her 50s with Graves' hyperthyroidism that later progressed to Graves' ophthalmopathy. CDR3 nucleotides: TGTGCCAGCAGTTTCGGCCTCGGGAATGAGCAGTTCTTC. This translates into CASSFGLGNEQFF.